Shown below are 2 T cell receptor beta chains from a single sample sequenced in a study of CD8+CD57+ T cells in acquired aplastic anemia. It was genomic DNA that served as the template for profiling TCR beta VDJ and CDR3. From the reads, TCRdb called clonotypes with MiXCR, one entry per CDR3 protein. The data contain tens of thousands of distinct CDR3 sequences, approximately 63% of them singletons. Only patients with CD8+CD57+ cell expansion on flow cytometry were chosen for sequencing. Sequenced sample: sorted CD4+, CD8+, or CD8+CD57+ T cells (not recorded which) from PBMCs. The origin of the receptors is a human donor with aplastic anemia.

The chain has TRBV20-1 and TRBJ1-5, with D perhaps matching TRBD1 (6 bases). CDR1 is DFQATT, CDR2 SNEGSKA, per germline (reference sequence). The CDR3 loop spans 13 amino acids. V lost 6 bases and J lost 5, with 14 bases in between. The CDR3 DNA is TGCAGTGCCCCTGACAGGAAAGATCAGCCCCAGCATTTT. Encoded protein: CSAPDRKDQPQHF.

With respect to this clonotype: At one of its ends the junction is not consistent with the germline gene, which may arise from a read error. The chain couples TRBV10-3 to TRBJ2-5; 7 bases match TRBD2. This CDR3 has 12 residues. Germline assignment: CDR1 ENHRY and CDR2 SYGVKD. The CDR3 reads CATSGGGETQYF. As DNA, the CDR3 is TGTGCCACCAGTGGGGGAGGGGAGACCCAGTACTTC.